This TCR beta chain is drawn from a study of early T cells in non-severe SARS-CoV-2 infection. About the research overall: The authors sequenced bulk RNA from unsorted whole blood, leaving chains unpaired.

Germline V CDR1 and CDR2: MDHEN, SYDVKM. This CDR3 is built from 11 residues. Trimming removed 11 bases from V and 10 bases from J, with 17 bases in between. On this clonotype: What it binds is not known.

Separate cDNA molecules each had unique molecular identifiers attached to them. Each CDR3 protein gets one entry after TCRdb re-called the 5' RACE reads with MiXCR. The table includes 50,000 to 85,000 distinct CDR3 sequences, 9.1% detected once. Study-wide points: VDJdb matching skewed toward anti-spike CD8 responses, missing private and CD4 specificities.

This receptor was taken from an adult who was a healthcare worker with PCR-confirmed SARS-CoV-2 infection or an uninfected control (not recorded which). The chain is built from TRBV28 and TRBJ1-1, with a tentative D call TRBD1 (6 bases). Input material: whole blood. The CDR3 bases are TGTGCCGGGGGCACGGGGGAGACAGCTTTCTTT. The encoded protein is CAGGTGETAFF.